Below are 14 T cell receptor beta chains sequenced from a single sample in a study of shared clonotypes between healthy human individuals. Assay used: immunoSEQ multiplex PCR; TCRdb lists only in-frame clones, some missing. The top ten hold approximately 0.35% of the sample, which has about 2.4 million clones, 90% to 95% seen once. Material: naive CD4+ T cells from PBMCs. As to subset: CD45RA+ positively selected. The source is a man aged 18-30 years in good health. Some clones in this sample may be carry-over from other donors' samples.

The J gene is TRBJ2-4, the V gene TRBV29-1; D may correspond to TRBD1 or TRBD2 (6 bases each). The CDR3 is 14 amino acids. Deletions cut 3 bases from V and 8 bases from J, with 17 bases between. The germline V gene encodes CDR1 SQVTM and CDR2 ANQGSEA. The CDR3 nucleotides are TGCAGCGTTGAGGGGGCCAGGGGAGGCGACATTCAGTACTTC. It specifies CSVEGARGGDIQYF.

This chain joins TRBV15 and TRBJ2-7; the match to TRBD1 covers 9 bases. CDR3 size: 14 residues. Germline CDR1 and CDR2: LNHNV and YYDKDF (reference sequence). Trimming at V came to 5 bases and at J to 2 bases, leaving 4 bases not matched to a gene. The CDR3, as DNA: TGTGCCACCAGCGGCGGACAGGGGACCTACGAGCAGTACTTC. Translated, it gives CATSGGQGTYEQYF.

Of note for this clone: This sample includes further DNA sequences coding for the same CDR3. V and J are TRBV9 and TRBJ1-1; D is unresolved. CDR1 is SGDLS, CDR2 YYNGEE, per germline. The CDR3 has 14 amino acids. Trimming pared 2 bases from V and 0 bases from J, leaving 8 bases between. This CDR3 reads CASSVSSLNTEAFF. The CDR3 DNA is TGTGCCAGCAGCGTGTCATCATTGAACACTGAAGCTTTCTTT.

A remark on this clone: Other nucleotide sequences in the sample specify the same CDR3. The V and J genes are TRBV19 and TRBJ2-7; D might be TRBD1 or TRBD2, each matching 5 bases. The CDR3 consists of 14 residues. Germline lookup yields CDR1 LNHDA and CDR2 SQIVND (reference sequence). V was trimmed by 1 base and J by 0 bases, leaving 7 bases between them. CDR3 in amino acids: CASSIGGNSYEQYF. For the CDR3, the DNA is TGTGCCAGTAGTATAGGGGGGAACTCCTACGAGCAGTACTTC.

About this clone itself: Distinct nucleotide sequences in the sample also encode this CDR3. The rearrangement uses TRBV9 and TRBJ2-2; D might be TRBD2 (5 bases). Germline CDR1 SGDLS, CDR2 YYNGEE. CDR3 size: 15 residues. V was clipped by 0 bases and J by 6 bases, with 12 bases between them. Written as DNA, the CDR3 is TGTGCCAGCAGCGTAGACGGGCGGGCCGCCGGGGAGCTGTTTTTT. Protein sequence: CASSVDGRAAGELFF.

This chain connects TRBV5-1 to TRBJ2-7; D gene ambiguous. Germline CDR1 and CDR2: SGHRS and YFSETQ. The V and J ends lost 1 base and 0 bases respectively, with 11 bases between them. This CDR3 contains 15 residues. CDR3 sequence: CASSLMVRSSYEQYF. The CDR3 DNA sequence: TGCGCCAGCAGCTTGATGGTCAGAAGCTCCTACGAGCAGTACTTC. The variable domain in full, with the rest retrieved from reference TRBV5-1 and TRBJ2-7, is KAGVTQTPRYLIKTRGQQVTLSCSPISGHRSVSWYQQTPGQGLQFLFEYFSETQRNKGNFPGRFSGRQFSNSRSEMNVSTLELGDSALYLCASSLMVRSSYEQYFGPGTRLTVT.

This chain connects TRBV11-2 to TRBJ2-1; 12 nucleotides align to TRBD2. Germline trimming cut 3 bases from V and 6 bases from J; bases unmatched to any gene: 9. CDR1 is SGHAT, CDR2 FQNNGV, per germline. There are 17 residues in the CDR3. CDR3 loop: CASSFSPLAGGSNEQFF. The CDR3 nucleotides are TGTGCCAGCAGCTTTTCCCCCCTAGCGGGAGGGAGCAATGAGCAGTTCTTC.

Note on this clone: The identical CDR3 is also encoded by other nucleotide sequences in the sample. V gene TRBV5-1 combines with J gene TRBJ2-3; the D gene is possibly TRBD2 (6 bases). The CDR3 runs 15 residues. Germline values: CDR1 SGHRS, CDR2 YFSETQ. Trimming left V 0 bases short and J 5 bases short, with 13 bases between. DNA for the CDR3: TGCGCCAGCAGCTTGGGCCTAGCCGGGGGAGATACGCAGTATTTT. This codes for CASSLGLAGGDTQYF.

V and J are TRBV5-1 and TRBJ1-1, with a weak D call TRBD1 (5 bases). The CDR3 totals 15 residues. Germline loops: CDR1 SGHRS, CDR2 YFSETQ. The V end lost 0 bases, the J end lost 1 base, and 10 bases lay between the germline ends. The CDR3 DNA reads TGCGCCAGCAGCTTGGGCCACGGACAGAACACTGAAGCTTTCTTT. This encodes CASSLGHGQNTEAFF.

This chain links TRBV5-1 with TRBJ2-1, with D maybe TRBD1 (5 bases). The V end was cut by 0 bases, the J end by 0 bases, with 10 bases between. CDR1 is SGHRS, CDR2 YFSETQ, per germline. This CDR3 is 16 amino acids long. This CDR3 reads CASSLVPGISYNEQFF. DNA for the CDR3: TGCGCCAGCAGCTTGGTCCCAGGGATCTCCTACAATGAGCAGTTCTTC. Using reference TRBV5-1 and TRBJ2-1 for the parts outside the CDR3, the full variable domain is KAGVTQTPRYLIKTRGQQVTLSCSPISGHRSVSWYQQTPGQGLQFLFEYFSETQRNKGNFPGRFSGRQFSNSRSEMNVSTLELGDSALYLCASSLVPGISYNEQFFGPGTRLTVL.

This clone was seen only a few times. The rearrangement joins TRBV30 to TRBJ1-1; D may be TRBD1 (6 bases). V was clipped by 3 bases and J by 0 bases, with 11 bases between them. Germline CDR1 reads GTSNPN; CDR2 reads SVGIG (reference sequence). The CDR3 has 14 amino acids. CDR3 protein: CAWSGQWVNTEAFF. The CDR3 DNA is TGTGCCTGGAGCGGACAGTGGGTGAACACTGAAGCTTTCTTT.

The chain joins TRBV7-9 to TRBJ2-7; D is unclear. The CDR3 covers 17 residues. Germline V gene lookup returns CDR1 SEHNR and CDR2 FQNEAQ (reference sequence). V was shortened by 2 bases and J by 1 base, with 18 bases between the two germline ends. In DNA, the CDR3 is TGTGCCAGCAGCTTACCACCCGGTAAGGCCTCTTCCTACGAGCAGTACTTC. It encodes CASSLPPGKASSYEQYF.

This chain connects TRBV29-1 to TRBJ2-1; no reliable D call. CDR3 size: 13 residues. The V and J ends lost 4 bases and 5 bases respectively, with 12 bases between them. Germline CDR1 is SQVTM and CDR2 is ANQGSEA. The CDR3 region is CSVGPLIDNEQFF. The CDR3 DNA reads TGCAGCGTTGGCCCATTGATAGACAATGAGCAGTTCTTC.

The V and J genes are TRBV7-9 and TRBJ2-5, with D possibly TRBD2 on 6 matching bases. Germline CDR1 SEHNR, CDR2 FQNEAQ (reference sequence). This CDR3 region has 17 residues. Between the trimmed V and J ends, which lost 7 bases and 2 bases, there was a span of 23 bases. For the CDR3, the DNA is TGTGCCAGCATCTCCTGGAGAGTCGGGCGGGGACAAGAGACCCAGTACTTC. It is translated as CASISWRVGRGQETQYF.